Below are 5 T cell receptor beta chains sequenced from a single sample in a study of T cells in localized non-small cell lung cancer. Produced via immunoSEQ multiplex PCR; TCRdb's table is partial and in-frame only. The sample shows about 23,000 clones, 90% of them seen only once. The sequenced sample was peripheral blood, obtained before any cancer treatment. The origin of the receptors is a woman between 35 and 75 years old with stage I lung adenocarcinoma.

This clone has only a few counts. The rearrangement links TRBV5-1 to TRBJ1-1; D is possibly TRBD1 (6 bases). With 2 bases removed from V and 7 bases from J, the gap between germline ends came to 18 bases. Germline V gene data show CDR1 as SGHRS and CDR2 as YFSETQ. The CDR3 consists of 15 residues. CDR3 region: CASSFREGGIIEAFF. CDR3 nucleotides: TGCGCCAGCAGCTTCAGGGAGGGGGGTATTATTGAAGCTTTCTTT.

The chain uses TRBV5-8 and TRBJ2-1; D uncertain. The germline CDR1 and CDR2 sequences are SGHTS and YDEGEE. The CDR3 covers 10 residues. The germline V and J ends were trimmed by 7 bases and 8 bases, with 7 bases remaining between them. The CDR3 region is CASSLHEQFF. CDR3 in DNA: TGTGCCAGCTCTCTACATGAGCAGTTCTTC.

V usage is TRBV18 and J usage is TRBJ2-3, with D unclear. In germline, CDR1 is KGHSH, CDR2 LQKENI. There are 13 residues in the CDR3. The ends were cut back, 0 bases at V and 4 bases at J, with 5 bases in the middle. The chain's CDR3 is CASSPPAADTQYF. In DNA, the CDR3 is TGTGCCAGCTCACCACCGGCCGCAGATACGCAGTATTTT. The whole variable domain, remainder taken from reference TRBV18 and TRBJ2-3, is NAGVMQNPRHLVRRRGQEARLRCSPMKGHSHVYWYRQLPEEGLKFMVYLQKENIIDESGMPKERFSAEFPKEGPSILRIQQVVRGDSAAYFCASSPPAADTQYFGPGTRLTVL.

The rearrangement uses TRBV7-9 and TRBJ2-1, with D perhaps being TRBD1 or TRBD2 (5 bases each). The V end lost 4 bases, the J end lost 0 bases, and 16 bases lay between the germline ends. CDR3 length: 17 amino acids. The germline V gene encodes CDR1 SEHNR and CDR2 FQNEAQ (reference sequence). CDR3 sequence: CASSSPMGEISYNEQFF. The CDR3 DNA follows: TGTGCCAGCAGCTCCCCTATGGGGGAAATCTCCTACAATGAGCAGTTCTTC. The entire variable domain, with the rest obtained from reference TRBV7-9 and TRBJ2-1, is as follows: DTGVSQNPRHKITKRGQNVTFRCDPISEHNRLYWYRQTLGQGPEFLTYFQNEAQLEKSRLLSDRFSAERPKGSFSTLEIQRTEQGDSAMYLCASSSPMGEISYNEQFFGPGTRLTVL.

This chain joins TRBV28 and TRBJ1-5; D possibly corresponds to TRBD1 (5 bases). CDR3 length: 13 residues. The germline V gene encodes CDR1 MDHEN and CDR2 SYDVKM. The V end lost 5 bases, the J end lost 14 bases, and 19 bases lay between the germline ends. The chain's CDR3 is CASSPPGLNREHF. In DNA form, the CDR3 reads TGTGCCAGCAGTCCCCCGGGACTGAACAGAGAGCATTTT.